One sample yielded the 25 T cell receptor beta chains listed below, sequenced in a study of shared clonotypes between healthy human individuals. The repertoire was sequenced with immunoSEQ multiplex PCR; TCRdb's copy has only in-frame clones and lacks some. The table lists 400,000 to 500,000 clones, 65% to 80% of them singletons, with approximately 12% in the top ten. Material: PBMCs. The receptors originated from a middle-aged woman in good health. Some clones in this sample may be carry-over from other donors' samples.

This chain joins TRBV13 and TRBJ1-2; D might be TRBD1 (6 bases). The CDR3 loop spans 14 amino acids. Trimming took 2 bases from V and 3 from J, leaving 10 bases between them. CDR1 and CDR2 (germline): PRHDT, FYEKMQ (reference sequence). The CDR3 DNA is TGTGCCAGCAGCTTACCCCAGGGGTACTATGGCTACACCTTC. It specifies CASSLPQGYYGYTF.

This clone was detected a few times. V is TRBV29-1 and J is TRBJ2-5; TRBD2 agrees at 8 bases. The trim removed 3 bases at V and 4 bases at J, leaving 7 bases unmatched. This CDR3 contains 14 residues. Germline values: CDR1 SQVTM, CDR2 ANQGSEA. CDR3 region: CSVDRAGGRETQYF. The CDR3 region has the DNA TGCAGCGTTGATAGGGCGGGAGGTAGAGAGACCCAGTACTTC.

The chain is built from TRBV4-2 and TRBJ2-3; 14 positions match TRBD2. Germline assignment: CDR1 LGHNA and CDR2 YNFKEQ. V dropped 4 bases and J dropped 0; count of bases not matched to a gene: 12. CDR3 length equals 20 residues. This chain's CDR3 is CASSPKGLAGGLASTDTQYF. CDR3 nucleotide sequence: TGTGCCAGCAGCCCGAAAGGACTAGCGGGAGGACTCGCTAGCACAGATACGCAGTATTTT.

The chain has TRBV4-2 and TRBJ1-5, with D tentatively TRBD1 (5 bases). Germline V lookup: CDR1 LGHNA, CDR2 YNFKEQ. With 6 bases removed from V and 2 bases from J, the gap between germline ends came to 14 bases. CDR3 length: 15 amino acids. The DNA of the CDR3 is TGTGCCAGCAGGTATTGGGACGTAGGCAATCAGCCCCAGCATTTT. It yields the protein CASRYWDVGNQPQHF.

The chain couples TRBV7-8 to TRBJ2-7; a possible D gene is TRBD2 (5 bases). Germline CDR1 reads SGHVS; CDR2 reads FQNEAQ. Between the trimmed V and J ends, which lost 5 bases and 4 bases, there was a span of 18 bases. There are 15 residues in the CDR3. The CDR3 reads CASSPTVGIGYEQYF. DNA of the CDR3: TGTGCCAGCAGCCCCACGGTCGGGATCGGGTACGAGCAGTACTTC.

The chain joins TRBV9 to TRBJ1-2, with 7 bases identical to TRBD1. CDR1 and CDR2 (germline): SGDLS, YYNGEE. This CDR3 has 14 amino acids. The junction had 5 bases not matched to a gene; V was cut back by 6 bases and J by 0 bases. DNA of the CDR3: TGTGCCAGCACCGGGGACAGAACTAACTATGGCTACACCTTC. Its protein product is CASTGDRTNYGYTF. Filled out from reference TRBV9 and TRBJ1-2, the complete variable domain reads DSGVTQTPKHLITATGQRVTLRCSPRSGDLSVYWYQQSLDQGLQFLIQYYNGEERAKGNILERFSAQQFPDLHSELNLSSLELGDSALYFCASTGDRTNYGYTFGSGTRLTVV.

This clone was counted at least ten times. CDR3 amino acids: CASSPLLPSETQYF. The CDR3, as DNA: TGCGCCAGCAGCCCTCTCCTCCCCTCTGAGACCCAGTACTTC. V and J are TRBV5-1 and TRBJ2-5, with D unresolved. This CDR3 comprises 14 residues. V shed 4 bases and J shed 5 bases, with 15 bases lying between them. The germline V gene encodes CDR1 SGHRS and CDR2 YFSETQ.

This chain links TRBV6-5 with TRBJ2-7; 9 bases agree with TRBD2. Germline CDR1 reads MNHEY; CDR2 reads SVGAGI. The junction had 6 bases not matched to a gene; V was cut back by 6 bases and J by 3 bases. This CDR3 region has 14 residues. The CDR3 is CASRPFSGSYEQYF. The DNA of the CDR3 is TGTGCCAGCAGACCGTTTAGCGGGAGCTACGAGCAGTACTTC.

V gene TRBV10-3 combines with J gene TRBJ2-1; the match to TRBD2 covers 8 bases. Trimming took 3 bases from V and 6 from J; bases not matched to a gene: 4. Germline V lookup: CDR1 ENHRY, CDR2 SYGVKD. The CDR3 contains 14 residues. CDR3 DNA: TGTGCCATCAGTGAAGGGCTAGCGGGCAATGAGCAGTTCTTC. This codes for CAISEGLAGNEQFF.

The rearrangement joins TRBV19 to TRBJ1-2; D is ambiguous. This CDR3 has 14 residues. V was pared by 6 bases and J by 1 base, with 12 bases between. CDR1 and CDR2 from the germline V gene are LNHDA and SQIVND (reference sequence). The CDR3 loop reads CASRIVGLNYGYTF. The DNA of the CDR3 is TGTGCCAGTAGAATTGTCGGCCTTAACTATGGCTACACCTTC.

The rearrangement joins TRBV28 to TRBJ1-2; tentatively, D is TRBD1 (5 bases). The CDR3 runs 13 residues. V was shortened by 5 bases and J by 8 bases, with 15 bases between the two germline ends. Looked up from germline, CDR1 is MDHEN and CDR2 is SYDVKM. For the CDR3, the DNA is TGTGCCAGCAGTCCCACGGCCGGGGGGGGCTACACCTTC. The encoded protein is CASSPTAGGGYTF.

The chain links TRBV5-4 to TRBJ2-1; a possible D gene is TRBD2 (6 bases). CDR1 is SGHNT, CDR2 YYREEE, per germline (reference sequence). This CDR3 is built from 15 residues. V was cut by 4 bases and J by 7 bases, with 18 bases left in between. For the CDR3, the DNA is TGTGCCAGCAGCCCTTGGAGCGGGTCAGGGAATGAGCAGTTCTTC. Its translation is CASSPWSGSGNEQFF.

The chain joins TRBV6-1 to TRBJ2-3, with no clear D. With 3 bases removed from V and 2 bases from J, the gap between germline ends came to 3 bases. Germline V CDR1 and CDR2: MNHNS, SASEGT. There are 12 residues in the CDR3. This chain's CDR3 is CASSDNTDTQYF. The CDR3 region has the DNA TGTGCCAGCAGTGACAACACAGATACGCAGTATTTT.

This clone came up many times. Within the sample, other DNA sequences also encode this same CDR3. V usage is TRBV25-1 and J usage is TRBJ2-5; 8 bases agree with TRBD1. This CDR3 has 13 residues. The V gene's germline CDR1 is MGHDK and CDR2 SYGVNS. V shed 6 bases, J shed 5 bases, and the junction held 5 bases outside the gene matches. This CDR3 reads CASRRTGRETQYF. The CDR3 coding sequence is TGTGCCAGCAGAAGGACAGGGCGGGAGACCCAGTACTTC.

On this clone itself: Distinct nucleotide sequences in the sample also encode this CDR3. The V and J genes are TRBV7-2 and TRBJ2-7; no clear D. The V gene lost 5 bases and the J gene lost 4 bases, with 6 bases spanning the gap. The CDR3 covers 11 residues. Germline values: CDR1 SGHTA, CDR2 FQGNSA. In nucleotides, the CDR3 is TGTGCCAGCAGCCCCGGGTACGAGCAGTACTTC. The encoded protein is CASSPGYEQYF.

This clone was detected many times. This chain joins TRBV7-3 and TRBJ2-7; TRBD1 matches 9 bases. J lost 6 bases, V lost 5 bases, and 11 bases had no gene match. CDR1 SGHTA and CDR2 FQGTGA come from the germline V gene. The CDR3 loop spans 15 amino acids. The CDR3 loop is CASSPSGTGTREQYF. The CDR3 nucleotides read TGTGCCAGCAGCCCCTCCGGGACAGGGACGCGCGAGCAGTACTTC.

The chain uses TRBV18 and TRBJ2-7; TRBD2 matches 9 bases. Unmatched junction bases numbered 5, after V lost 1 base and J lost 4 bases. The CDR3 spans 15 residues. The germline gives CDR1 KGHSH, CDR2 LQKENI. The CDR3 nucleotides are TGTGCCAGCTCACCACGGCGGGAGGGCGCGTACGAGCAGTACTTC. Residues: CASSPRREGAYEQYF.

The CDR3 protein is CAWSGGNEAFF. In DNA form, the CDR3 reads TGTGCCTGGAGTGGGGGGAATGAAGCTTTCTTT. The chain is built from TRBV30 and TRBJ1-1; D perhaps matches TRBD1 (5 bases). Germline V gene lookup returns CDR1 GTSNPN and CDR2 SVGIG (reference sequence). This CDR3 comprises 11 residues. V was pared by 1 base and J by 7 bases, with 7 bases between.

This clone was recorded at least ten times. The chain employs TRBV2 and TRBJ1-3, with TRBD1 as a possible D gene (6 bases). V dropped 8 bases and J dropped 4 bases, with 15 bases sitting between them. Looked up from germline, CDR1 is SNHLY and CDR2 is FYNNEI. The CDR3 loop spans 14 amino acids. The DNA of the CDR3 is TGTGCCAGCTCAGGGGAGGCCGCCGGAAACACCATATATTTT. Its translation is CASSGEAAGNTIYF.

The chain is built from TRBV30 and TRBJ1-4, with a possible D match to TRBD1 (5 bases). The CDR3 consists of 15 residues. The germline CDR1 and CDR2 sequences are GTSNPN and SVGIG (reference sequence). V was shortened by 2 bases and J by 5 bases, with 15 bases between the two germline ends. CDR3 sequence: CAWSTTGGLNEKLFF. The CDR3 DNA reads TGTGCCTGGAGTACTACGGGGGGACTGAATGAAAAACTGTTTTTT.

CDR3 sequence reads: CASRGTGNTEAFF. The DNA of the CDR3 is TGTGCCAGCAGGGGGACAGGCAACACTGAAGCTTTCTTT. V is TRBV7-2 and J is TRBJ1-1, with 8 bases that match TRBD1. From germline, CDR1 is SGHTA and CDR2 FQGNSA. V was pared by 6 bases and J by 2 bases, with 2 bases of the junction left unmatched. CDR3 length: 13 amino acids. Full variable domain (remainder filled in from reference TRBV7-2 and TRBJ1-1): GAGVSQSPSNKVTEKGKDVELRCDPISGHTALYWYRQSLGQGLEFLIYFQGNSAPDKSGLPSDRFSAERTGGSVSTLTIQRTQQEDSAVYLCASRGTGNTEAFFGQGTRLTVV.

The chain is built from TRBV5-1 and TRBJ1-1; no reliable D call. Looked up from germline, CDR1 is SGHRS and CDR2 is YFSETQ. The CDR3 sequence is 15 residues long. Trimming took off 0 bases at V and 1 base at J, with 10 bases between the two ends. This CDR3 is CASSLAWRENTEAFF. The CDR3 DNA reads TGCGCCAGCAGCTTGGCCTGGCGGGAGAACACTGAAGCTTTCTTT.

This clone has just one count. CDR3 in DNA: TGTGCCAGCAGTCCGACAGGGCGAGGGGGAAACACCATATATTTT. It yields the protein CASSPTGRGGNTIYF. V and J are TRBV28 and TRBJ1-3, with TRBD1 identical over 7 bases. Trimming removed 5 bases from V and 4 bases from J; junction bases left unmatched: 8. Germline lookup yields CDR1 MDHEN and CDR2 SYDVKM. This CDR3 is built from 15 residues.

This clone is a singleton in its sample. As DNA, the CDR3 is TGCAGCGTGGGCCCGGGGGGAACCACAGATACGCAGTATTTT. Its protein product is CSVGPGGTTDTQYF. V usage is TRBV29-1 and J usage is TRBJ2-3, with 7 bases matching TRBD2. Looked up from germline, CDR1 is SQVTM and CDR2 is ANQGSEA. Trimming at V came to 6 bases and at J to 2 bases, leaving 8 bases not matched to a gene. This CDR3 is built from 14 residues.

The chain carries TRBV28 and TRBJ2-2; 8 positions agree with TRBD2. CDR1 MDHEN and CDR2 SYDVKM come from the germline V gene. Trimming took 4 bases from V and 5 from J; bases not matched to a gene: 6. This CDR3 comprises 15 residues. The CDR3, as DNA: TGTGCCAGCAGTTCCGCCGGGACTAGTACCGGGGAGCTGTTTTTT. Translating gives CASSSAGTSTGELFF. The entire variable domain, with the rest obtained from reference TRBV28 and TRBJ2-2, is as follows: DVKVTQSSRYLVKRTGEKVFLECVQDMDHENMFWYRQDPGLGLRLIYFSYDVKMKEKGDIPEGYSVSREKKERFSLILESASTNQTSMYLCASSSAGTSTGELFFGEGSRLTVL.